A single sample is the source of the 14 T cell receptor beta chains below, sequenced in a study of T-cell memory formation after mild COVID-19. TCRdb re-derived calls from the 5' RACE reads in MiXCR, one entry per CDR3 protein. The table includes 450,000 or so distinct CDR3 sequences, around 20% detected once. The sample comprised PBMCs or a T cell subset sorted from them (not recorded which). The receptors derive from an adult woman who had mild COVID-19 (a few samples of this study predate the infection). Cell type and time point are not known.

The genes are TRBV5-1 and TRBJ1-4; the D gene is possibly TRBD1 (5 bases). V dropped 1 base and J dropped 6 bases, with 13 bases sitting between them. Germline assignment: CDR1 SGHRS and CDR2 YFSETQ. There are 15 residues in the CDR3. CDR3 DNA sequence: TGCGCCAGCAGCTTGTCCCTCTCGGGGGATGAAAAACTGTTTTTT. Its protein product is CASSLSLSGDEKLFF. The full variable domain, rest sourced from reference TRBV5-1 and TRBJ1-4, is KAGVTQTPRYLIKTRGQQVTLSCSPISGHRSVSWYQQTPGQGLQFLFEYFSETQRNKGNFPGRFSGRQFSNSRSEMNVSTLELGDSALYLCASSLSLSGDEKLFFGSGTQLSVL.

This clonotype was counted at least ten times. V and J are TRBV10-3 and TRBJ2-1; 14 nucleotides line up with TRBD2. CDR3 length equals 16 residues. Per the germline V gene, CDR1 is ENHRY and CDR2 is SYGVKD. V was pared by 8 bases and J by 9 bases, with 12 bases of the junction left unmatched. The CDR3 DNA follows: TGTGCCATCTCCTCCGGGACTAGCGGGAGTACCGGTGAGCAGTTCTTC. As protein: CAISSGTSGSTGEQFF.

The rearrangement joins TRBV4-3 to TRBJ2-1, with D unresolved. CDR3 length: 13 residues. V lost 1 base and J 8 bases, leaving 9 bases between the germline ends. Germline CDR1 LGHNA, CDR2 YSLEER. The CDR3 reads CASSQVWRHEQFF. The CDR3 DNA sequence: TGCGCCAGCAGCCAAGTATGGCGGCATGAGCAGTTCTTC.

CDR3 in DNA: TGTGCCACCAGTGATCGGACAGAGCAGTACTTC. It is translated as CATSDRTEQYF. This chain connects TRBV24-1 to TRBJ2-7, with a possible D match to TRBD1 (5 bases). The CDR3 runs 11 residues. Trimming removed 3 bases at V and 7 bases at J, with 6 bases between. The V gene's germline CDR1 is KGHDR and CDR2 SFDVKD.

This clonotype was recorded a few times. This chain's CDR3 is CSAGDRVNTEAFF. CDR3 nucleotides: TGCAGTGCTGGGGACAGGGTGAACACTGAAGCTTTCTTT. The chain couples TRBV20-1 to TRBJ1-1; 9 positions agree with TRBD1. The CDR3 contains 13 residues. V lost 5 bases, J lost 0 bases, and 1 base stayed unmatched. Germline CDR1 reads DFQATT; CDR2 reads SNEGSKA (reference sequence).

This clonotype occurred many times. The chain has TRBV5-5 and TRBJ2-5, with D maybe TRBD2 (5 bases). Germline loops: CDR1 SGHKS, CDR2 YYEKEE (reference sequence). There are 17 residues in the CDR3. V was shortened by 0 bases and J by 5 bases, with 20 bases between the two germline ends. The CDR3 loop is CASSLGSRSSRGETQYF. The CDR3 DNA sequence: TGTGCCAGCAGCTTGGGCTCTCGGTCCTCTCGAGGGGAGACCCAGTACTTC.

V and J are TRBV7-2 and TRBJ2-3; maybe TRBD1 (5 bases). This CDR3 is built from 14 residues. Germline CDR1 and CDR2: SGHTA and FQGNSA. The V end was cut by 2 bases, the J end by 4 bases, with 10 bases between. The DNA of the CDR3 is TGTGCCAGCAGCTTAAGGGGCGAAGCAGATACGCAGTATTTT. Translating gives CASSLRGEADTQYF.

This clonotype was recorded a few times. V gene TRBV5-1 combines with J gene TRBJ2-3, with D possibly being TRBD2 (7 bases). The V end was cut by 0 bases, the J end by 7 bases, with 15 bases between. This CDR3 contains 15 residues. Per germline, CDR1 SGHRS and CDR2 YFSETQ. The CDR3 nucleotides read TGCGCCAGCAGCTTGGCGGGGGCGGGAGAGAATACGCAGTATTTT. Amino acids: CASSLAGAGENTQYF.

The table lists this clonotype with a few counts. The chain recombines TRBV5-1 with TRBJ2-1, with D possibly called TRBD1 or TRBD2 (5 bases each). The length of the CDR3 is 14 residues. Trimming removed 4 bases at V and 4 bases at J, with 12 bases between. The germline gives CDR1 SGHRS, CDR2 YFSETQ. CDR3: CASSGGDGYNEQFF. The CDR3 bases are TGCGCCAGCAGCGGGGGAGATGGGTACAATGAGCAGTTCTTC.

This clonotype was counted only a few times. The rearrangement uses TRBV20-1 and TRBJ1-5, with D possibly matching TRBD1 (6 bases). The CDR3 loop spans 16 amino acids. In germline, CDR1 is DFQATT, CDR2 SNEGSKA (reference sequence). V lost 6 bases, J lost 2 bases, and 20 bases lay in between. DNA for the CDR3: TGCAGTGCCAAGGAGGGGGGCCCTACGGGCAATCAGCCCCAGCATTTT. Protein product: CSAKEGGPTGNQPQHF.

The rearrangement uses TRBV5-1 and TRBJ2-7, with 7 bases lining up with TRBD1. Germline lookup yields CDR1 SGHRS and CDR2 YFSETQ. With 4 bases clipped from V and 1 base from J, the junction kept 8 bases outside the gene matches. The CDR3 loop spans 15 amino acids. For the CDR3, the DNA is TGCGCCAGCAGCCGGGACGGGACAGTTTCCTACGAGCAGTACTTC. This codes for CASSRDGTVSYEQYF. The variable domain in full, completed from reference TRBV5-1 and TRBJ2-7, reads KAGVTQTPRYLIKTRGQQVTLSCSPISGHRSVSWYQQTPGQGLQFLFEYFSETQRNKGNFPGRFSGRQFSNSRSEMNVSTLELGDSALYLCASSRDGTVSYEQYFGPGTRLTVT.

The CDR3 nucleotides read TGCAGTGCTAGAGTCTCTCGTGACCTAGCCAAAAACATTCAGTACTTC. Translation: CSARVSRDLAKNIQYF. V usage is TRBV20-1 and J usage is TRBJ2-4; D is undetermined. Germline V gives CDR1 DFQATT, CDR2 SNEGSKA (reference sequence). With 1 base removed from V and 0 bases from J, the gap between germline ends came to 13 bases. CDR3 length equals 16 residues.

CDR3 sequence: CATSGGFDSNQPQHF. The CDR3 bases are TGTGCCACCAGTGGAGGGTTTGATAGCAATCAGCCCCAGCATTTT. J is TRBJ1-5 and V is TRBV24-1; D is uncertain. V was clipped by 5 bases and J by 0 bases, with 10 bases between them. This CDR3 is 15 amino acids long. The germline V gene encodes CDR1 KGHDR and CDR2 SFDVKD.

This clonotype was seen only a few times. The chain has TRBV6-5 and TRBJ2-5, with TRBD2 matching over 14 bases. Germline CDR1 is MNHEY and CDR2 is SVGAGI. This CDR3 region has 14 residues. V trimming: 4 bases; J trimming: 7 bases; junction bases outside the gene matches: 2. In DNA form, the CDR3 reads TGTGCCAGCAGTTTGACTAGCGGGGGGGGGACCCAGTACTTC. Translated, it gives CASSLTSGGGTQYF.